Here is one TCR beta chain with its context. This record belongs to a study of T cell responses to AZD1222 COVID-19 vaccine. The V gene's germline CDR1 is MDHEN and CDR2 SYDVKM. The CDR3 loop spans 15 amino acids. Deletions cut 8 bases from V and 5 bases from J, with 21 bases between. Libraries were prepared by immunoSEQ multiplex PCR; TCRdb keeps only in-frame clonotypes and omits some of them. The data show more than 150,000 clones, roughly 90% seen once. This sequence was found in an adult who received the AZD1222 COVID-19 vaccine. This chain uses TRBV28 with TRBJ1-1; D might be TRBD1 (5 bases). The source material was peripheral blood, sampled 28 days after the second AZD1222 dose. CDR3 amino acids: CASALPALGGTEAFF. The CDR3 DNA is TGTGCCAGCGCCCTTCCGGCTTTGGGGGGGACTGAAGCTTTCTTT.